The sequence of this T cell receptor beta chain was determined in a study of T cells in Graves' hyperthyroidism and ophthalmopathy (dated by TCRdb to about 2019). Background on the whole study: Peripheral blood was sampled at the time of initial diagnosis, prior to any treatment. The approximately 98 discovery patients were randomly divided into training and test sets at a 7:3 ratio. To identify TCR V-J signatures that set the groups apart, the researchers used a discovery cohort of 90 to 100 patients, made up of around 42 with Graves' ophthalmopathy and about 60 with stable Graves' hyperthyroidism. According to the paper, TCR Vbeta CDR3 sequencing was carried out on about 140 peripheral blood samples, which came from fewer than 50 ophthalmopathy, roughly 75 hyperthyroidism and about 17 progressor patients. Whether ophthalmopathy could be predicted prospectively was tested in an independent validation cohort made up of 18 to 20 hyperthyroidism patients plus 17 patients who later progressed to ophthalmopathy. Once sampling was done, hyperthyroidism patients were given methimazole at a starting dose of 30 mg daily, whereas ophthalmopathy patients were given high-dose intravenous methylprednisolone. In roughly six Graves' hyperthyroidism patients, the study also compared T-cell repertoires from thyroid tissue with T-cell repertoires from blood. What the research found in general, with its limitations: No statistical method was used to set the sample size in advance, and investigators knew the group allocation. In cross-validation, a model built on a 13 V-J signature told ophthalmopathy apart from stable hyperthyroidism with approximately 90% sensitivity and about 81% specificity, and in testing the same model reached 80%/75%. Most expanded thyroid clonotypes (frequency above 0.001) were also detected in blood, a finding suggesting that blood repertoires may reflect thyroid immune responses. During validation, the model predicted progression to ophthalmopathy a median of around six months ahead of onset, with almost 71% sensitivity and 72.22% specificity.

Stable Graves' hyperthyroidism was defined as the absence of progression to ophthalmopathy over 18 months of follow-up. Hyperthyroidism patients were newly diagnosed, with disease duration under 2 months, and aged 18 to 65 years. Exclusion was applied to patients with uncontrolled infections, other autoimmune diseases, pregnancy or lactation. Clinical symptoms, serum thyroxine and TRAb, thyroid ultrasound, and orbital computed tomography formed the basis for the diagnoses. Ficoll-Paque density gradient centrifugation was used to isolate PBMCs from 10 ml of fresh peripheral blood. Total RNA was extracted with Trizol reagent, and quality was checked on an Agilent 2100 Bioanalyzer. CDR1 and CDR2 were assigned from the germline V gene as SGHRS and YFSETQ. The germline V end is reduced by 4 bases and the J end by 9 bases; junction bases left unmatched: 3. CDR3 length: 12 amino acids, cysteine to phenylalanine. The DNA shown is the 36-base CDR3, in frame from base 1.

About this clonotype itself: It has no known antigen specificity. Base qualities are not provided; no much larger clone lies one nucleotide away.

The TCR beta CDR3 regions were amplified from the RNA transcripts. The first round of RT-PCR for the TCR CDR3 was performed with the HTBI primer set and the Qiagen OneStep RT-PCR kit. The libraries were constructed in a second round of multiplex PCR and then size-selected and purified. Libraries were sequenced paired-end with 100 bp reads on an Illumina HiSeq2000. Processing in the source paper ran as follows. SOAPnuke was used to process the raw data, removing reads that contained adapters or uncalled bases, had a mean Phred below 15, or lacked an exact match to the constant primer or identifier. High-quality paired reads were merged with COPE v1.2.5, and unique nucleotide sequences were defined as clonotypes. Clonotypes were aligned to IMGT TRBV, TRBD and TRBJ reference segments using MiTCR v1.1. The analysis was restricted to V-J combinations with a frequency above 0.0001, which together covered roughly 99% of the repertoires. The TCS score was defined as F50 (clonal expansion) divided by E x V (chaos), with BLOSUM62-based TCRdist calculated between CDR3 peptides within each V-J. Welch's t-statistics and random forest reduced fewer than 550 V-J features to 13, which were used in a naive Bayes classifier (R e1071). TCRdb's own reprocessing of the public reads used fastp at Q25 and MiXCR and kept productive beta chains. Entries are consolidated by CDR3 protein sequence, retaining the most common genes and DNA. V and J calls and clone size were set by TCRdb, not the authors. The sample table lists fewer than 350,000 distinct CDR3 sequences, roughly 15% of them with a count of one. The top ten hold less than 8% of the sample.

Specimen: blood. This clonotype originated in a woman between 35 and 50 years old with Graves' hyperthyroidism. The V and J segments used are TRBV5-1 and TRBJ2-2; the junction holds 7 bases that match TRBD1. The nucleotide sequence is TGCGCCAGCAGCCGACAGGGCCGGGAGCTGTTTTTT. This yields the protein CASSRQGRELFF.